Below are 20 T cell receptor beta chains sequenced from a single sample in a study of T cell responses to AZD1222 COVID-19 vaccine. This table comes from immunoSEQ multiplex PCR, and its TCRdb copy is limited to in-frame clones, with some not included. The sample has about 88,000 clones, approximately 88% seen once; the top ten hold 3.7%. This material consisted of peripheral blood, taken on day 0 of AZD1222 vaccination. These receptors were obtained from an adult in good health.

This chain joins TRBV3-1 (or the pseudogene TRBV3-2) and TRBJ2-1, with D possibly being TRBD1 (6 bases). V lost 0 bases and J lost 7, with 19 bases in between. The CDR3 spans 17 residues. Per the germline V gene, CDR1 is LGHDT and CDR2 is YNNKEL (reference sequence). In DNA form, the CDR3 reads TGTGCCAGCAGCCAAGATCTCGCCAGGGGCGCTAGGAATGAGCAGTTCTTC. Encoded protein: CASSQDLARGARNEQFF.

This clone was found a few times. The V gene is TRBV7-9, the J gene TRBJ2-2; TRBD2 matches at 8 bases. Germline CDR1 SEHNR, CDR2 FQNEAQ (reference sequence). Trimming at V came to 5 bases and at J to 4 bases, leaving 12 bases not matched to a gene. This CDR3 has 17 residues. The CDR3 DNA sequence: TGTGCCAGCAGCCCCCCGGGGGGGGGCCATTCCACCGGGGAGCTGTTTTTT. Its protein is CASSPPGGGHSTGELFF.

The chain joins TRBV5-1 to TRBJ2-1, with TRBD2 matching over 9 bases. This CDR3 region has 15 residues. Germline CDR1 is SGHRS and CDR2 is YFSETQ. Unmatched junction bases numbered 6, after V lost 0 bases and J lost 8 bases. This CDR3 reads CASSLGLAGVYEQFF. The DNA for the CDR3 is TGCGCCAGCAGCTTGGGGTTAGCGGGGGTGTATGAGCAGTTCTTC.

As DNA, the CDR3 is TGTGCCAGCAGCTTAGTGTCGGGGGGATCCTACGAGCAGTACTTC. Translating gives CASSLVSGGSYEQYF. This sequence joins TRBV7-2 and TRBJ2-7, with 7 bases identical to TRBD2. Germline V gene data show CDR1 as SGHTA and CDR2 as FQGNSA. The CDR3 contains 15 residues. Germline trimming cut 1 base from V and 1 base from J; bases unmatched to any gene: 4.

CDR3 nucleotides: TGTGCCAGCAGTTACCTGGGGGCGCTTCCTGGAAACACCATATATTTT. It specifies CASSYLGALPGNTIYF. The chain carries TRBV6-6 and TRBJ1-3; TRBD1 is a possible D gene (6 bases). This CDR3 is built from 16 residues. The V gene lost 2 bases and the J gene lost 2 bases, with 13 bases spanning the gap. Germline V gives CDR1 MNHNY, CDR2 SVGAGI (reference sequence).

This chain uses TRBV7-9 with TRBJ2-3; D gene ambiguous. CDR1 SEHNR and CDR2 FQNEAQ come from the germline V gene (reference sequence). This CDR3 has 14 residues. Trimming stripped 1 base from V and 6 bases from J, with 11 bases between. CDR3 region: CASSLGALYDTQYF. Written as DNA, the CDR3 is TGTGCCAGCAGCTTAGGTGCCCTTTACGATACGCAGTATTTT.

V usage is TRBV5-3 and J usage is TRBJ1-4; TRBD1 matches 7 bases. TRBV5-3 is identified as an open reading frame with a role that is uncertain. This CDR3 contains 14 residues. The ends lost 5 bases at V and 7 bases at J; junction bases unmatched: 8. The CDR3 is CARRCVTGFEKLFF. The CDR3 region has the DNA TGTGCCAGAAGGTGTGTGACAGGGTTTGAAAAACTGTTTTTT.

This clone was seen just once. The chain couples TRBV18 to TRBJ1-1; no clear D gene. Germline CDR1 KGHSH, CDR2 LQKENI. V was shortened by 3 bases and J by 4 bases, with 3 bases between the two germline ends. This CDR3 is 11 amino acids long. The CDR3 nucleotides are TGTGCCAGCTCACCCGGCACTGAAGCTTTCTTT. It encodes CASSPGTEAFF. Together with reference TRBV18 and TRBJ1-1, the CDR3 gives the full variable domain: NAGVMQNPRHLVRRRGQEARLRCSPMKGHSHVYWYRQLPEEGLKFMVYLQKENIIDESGMPKERFSAEFPKEGPSILRIQQVVRGDSAAYFCASSPGTEAFFGQGTRLTVV.

The CDR3 sequence is CASSTSGTFRETQYF. The CDR3 DNA follows: TGCGCCAGCAGCACTTCCGGGACTTTCAGGGAGACCCAGTACTTC. The chain is built from TRBV5-1 and TRBJ2-5; the D gene is possibly TRBD2 (6 bases). The V and J ends lost 4 bases and 5 bases respectively, with 18 bases between them. CDR3 size: 15 residues. In germline, CDR1 is SGHRS, CDR2 YFSETQ. Together with reference TRBV5-1 and TRBJ2-5, the CDR3 gives the full variable domain: KAGVTQTPRYLIKTRGQQVTLSCSPISGHRSVSWYQQTPGQGLQFLFEYFSETQRNKGNFPGRFSGRQFSNSRSEMNVSTLELGDSALYLCASSTSGTFRETQYFGPGTRLLVL.

V usage is TRBV2 and J usage is TRBJ1-2; the D gene is possibly TRBD1 (5 bases). Trimming shortened V by 6 bases and J by 8 bases, and 19 bases separated the two germline ends. CDR3 length equals 14 residues. The germline V gene has CDR1 SNHLY and CDR2 FYNNEI. CDR3 residues: CASSPIGGSRGYTF. As DNA, the CDR3 is TGTGCCAGCAGCCCTATTGGGGGAAGTAGAGGCTACACCTTC.

This clone was seen only a few times. The chain couples TRBV7-9 to TRBJ1-1; D gene ambiguous. The CDR3 is 14 amino acids. Germline lookup yields CDR1 SEHNR and CDR2 FQNEAQ (reference sequence). Trimming removed 4 bases at V and 4 bases at J, with 13 bases between. CDR3 sequence (DNA): TGTGCCAGCAGCTGGGGATTAGGCAGCACTGAAGCTTTCTTT. Residues: CASSWGLGSTEAFF.

The chain uses TRBV14 and TRBJ2-3, with D perhaps matching TRBD1 (5 bases). This CDR3 is built from 13 residues. Trimming stripped 4 bases from V and 6 bases from J, with 11 bases between. Per germline, CDR1 SGHDN and CDR2 FVKESK. For the CDR3, the DNA is TGTGCCAGCAGCCGGAGACAGCCGGATACGCAGTATTTT. Translation gives CASSRRQPDTQYF.

The V and J genes are TRBV19 and TRBJ1-5, with D perhaps matching TRBD1 (5 bases). V shed 6 bases and J shed 1 base, with 10 bases lying between them. The CDR3 spans 14 residues. Germline V gene lookup returns CDR1 LNHDA and CDR2 SQIVND (reference sequence). The CDR3 coding sequence is TGTGCCAGTAGGGGCAGGACAAGCAATCAGCCCCAGCATTTT. It yields the protein CASRGRTSNQPQHF.

The V gene is TRBV15, the J gene TRBJ1-4, with a weak D call TRBD1 (6 bases). This CDR3 spans 15 amino acids. Germline assignment: CDR1 LNHNV and CDR2 YYDKDF (reference sequence). Trimming removed 5 bases at V and 8 bases at J, with 18 bases between. This chain's CDR3 is CATSPAGGTIEKLFF. The CDR3 DNA sequence: TGTGCCACCAGCCCCGCCGGGGGGACAATAGAAAAACTGTTTTTT.

The chain employs TRBV7-5 and TRBJ1-1; the DNA was not used to check the table's D call, TRBD1. TRBV7-5 represents a pseudogene. CDR3 length: 13 residues. CDR3 loop: CARSSQGSTEAFF. In DNA form, the CDR3 reads TGTGCCAGAAGCTCCCAGGGCTCCACTGAAGCTTTCTTT.

This chain links TRBV28 with TRBJ1-5; maybe TRBD1 (5 bases). V was shortened by 6 bases and J by 2 bases, with 14 bases between the two germline ends. CDR1 and CDR2 from the germline V gene are MDHEN and SYDVKM. This CDR3 region has 15 residues. DNA for the CDR3: TGTGCCAGCAGCAAAATAAGGGGACGCAATCAGCCCCAGCATTTT. Encoded protein: CASSKIRGRNQPQHF.

This clone was recorded once. The chain couples TRBV5-4 to TRBJ1-2, with D unclear. Germline CDR1 reads SGHNT; CDR2 reads YYREEE (reference sequence). V lost 0 bases and J 8 bases, leaving 5 bases between the germline ends. The CDR3 covers 11 residues. Written as DNA, the CDR3 is TGTGCCAGCAGCTTGGGGTCCGGCTACACCTTC. Its protein is CASSLGSGYTF. Complete variable domain (other parts from reference TRBV5-4 and TRBJ1-2): ETGVTQSPTHLIKTRGQQVTLRCSSQSGHNTVSWYQQALGQGPQFIFQYYREEENGRGNFPPRFSGLQFPNYSSELNVNALELDDSALYLCASSLGSGYTFGSGTRLTVV.

The V call is TRBV28, the J call TRBJ1-2; D is ambiguous. This CDR3 region has 12 residues. CDR1 is MDHEN, CDR2 SYDVKM, per germline. V was shortened by 5 bases and J by 4 bases, with 8 bases between the two germline ends. Here the CDR3 DNA reads TGTGCCAGCAGTAAACGTCCCTATGGCTACACCTTC. It translates to CASSKRPYGYTF.

The genes are TRBV2 and TRBJ2-1; the D is unclear. Germline V gene data show CDR1 as SNHLY and CDR2 as FYNNEI. Trimming left V 6 bases short and J 4 bases short, with 13 bases between. The CDR3 totals 14 residues. The CDR3 DNA is TGTGCCAGCAGCCTTAACCGCCGATACAATGAGCAGTTCTTC. Its translation is CASSLNRRYNEQFF.

This rearrangement joins TRBV20-1 to TRBJ1-2, with 7 bases lining up with TRBD1. Germline V gene data show CDR1 as DFQATT and CDR2 as SNEGSKA (reference sequence). With 7 bases clipped from V and 6 bases from J, the junction kept 2 bases outside the gene matches. The CDR3 is 10 amino acids. CDR3 residues: CSVGGNGYTF. CDR3 DNA: TGCAGTGTAGGGGGCAATGGCTACACCTTC.